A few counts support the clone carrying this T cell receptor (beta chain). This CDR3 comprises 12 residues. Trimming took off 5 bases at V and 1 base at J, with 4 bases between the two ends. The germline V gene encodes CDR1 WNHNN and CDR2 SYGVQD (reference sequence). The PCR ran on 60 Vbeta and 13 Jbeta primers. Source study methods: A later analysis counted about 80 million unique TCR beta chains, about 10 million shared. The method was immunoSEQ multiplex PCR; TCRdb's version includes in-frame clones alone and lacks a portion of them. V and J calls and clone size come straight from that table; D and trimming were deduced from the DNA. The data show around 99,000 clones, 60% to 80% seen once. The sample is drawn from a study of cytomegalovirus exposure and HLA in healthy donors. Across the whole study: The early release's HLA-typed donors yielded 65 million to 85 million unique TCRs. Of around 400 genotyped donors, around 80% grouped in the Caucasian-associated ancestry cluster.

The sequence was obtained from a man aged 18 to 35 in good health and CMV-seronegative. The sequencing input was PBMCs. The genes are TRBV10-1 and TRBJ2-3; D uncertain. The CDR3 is CASSTGTDTQYF. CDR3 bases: TGCGCCAGCAGTACTGGCACAGATACGCAGTATTTT.